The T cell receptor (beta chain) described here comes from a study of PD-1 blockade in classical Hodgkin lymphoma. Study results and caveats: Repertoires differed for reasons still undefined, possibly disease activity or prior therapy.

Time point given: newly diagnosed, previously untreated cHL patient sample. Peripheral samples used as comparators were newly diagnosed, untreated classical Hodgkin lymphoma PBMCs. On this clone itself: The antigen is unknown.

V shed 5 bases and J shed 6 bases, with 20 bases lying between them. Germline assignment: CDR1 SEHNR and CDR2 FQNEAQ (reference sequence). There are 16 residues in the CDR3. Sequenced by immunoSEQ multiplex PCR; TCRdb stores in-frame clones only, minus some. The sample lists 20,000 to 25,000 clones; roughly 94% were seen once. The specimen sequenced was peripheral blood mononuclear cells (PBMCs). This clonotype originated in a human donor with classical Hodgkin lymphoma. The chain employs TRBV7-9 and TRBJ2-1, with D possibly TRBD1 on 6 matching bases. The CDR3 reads CASSPGRGFTGNEQFF. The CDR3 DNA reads TGTGCCAGCAGCCCTGGCAGGGGCTTTACCGGCAATGAGCAGTTCTTC.